Listed below are T cell receptor beta chains from one sample, sequenced in a study of blood T cells in healthy people across ages. TCRdb re-derived calls from the 5' RACE reads in MiXCR, one entry per CDR3 protein. The sample lists 1.5 million or so distinct CDR3 sequences, 40% to 50% occurring once. Sequenced input: blood. The receptors were gathered from a woman in her late teens or twenties in good health. CDR3s include the opening cysteine and the closing phenylalanine or tryptophan. The D gene is left open where the match is weak.

CDR3 protein	J gene	V gene	D gene
CASSPRRVAGPISSTDTQYF	TRBJ2-3	TRBV13	TRBD2
CASSPEAWGEKLFF	TRBJ1-4	TRBV12-3/TRBV12-4	-
CASSRAAGEPNSPLHF	TRBJ1-6	TRBV7-2	-
CASSGNSGLGELFF	TRBJ2-2	TRBV4-1	TRBD2
CASSPLGLADNNEQYF	TRBJ2-5	TRBV7-9	TRBD2
CASSLVREGGNQPQHF	TRBJ1-5	TRBV7-2	-
CSARDRTSGRSNEQYF	TRBJ2-5	TRBV20-1	TRBD2
CASSRTGALETQYF	-	TRBV6-6	TRBD1
CASSLTDSIYQPQHF	TRBJ1-5	TRBV5-1	-
CASSPQGGYQPQHF	TRBJ1-5	TRBV27	-
CATSSGDNYNEQFF	TRBJ2-1	TRBV15	-
CASTASGAAGNQPQHF	TRBJ1-5	TRBV5-6	-
CSAMRGPSTDTQYF	TRBJ2-3	TRBV20-1	-
CSARPLAGYEQYF	TRBJ2-7	TRBV20-1	TRBD2
CASQGGVSNTGELFF	TRBJ2-2	TRBV12-3/TRBV12-4	-
CSAPGTSGTNTGELFF	TRBJ2-2	TRBV20-1	TRBD2
CASSHSRVDADEQFF	TRBJ2-1	TRBV9	-
CSVSTGVGTDTQYF	TRBJ2-3	TRBV29-1	TRBD1
CASSPIRNTGELFF	TRBJ2-2	TRBV7-2	-
CSARLSGTSGREETQYF	TRBJ2-5	TRBV20-1	TRBD2
CASRGSPDNQPQHF	TRBJ1-5	TRBV6-1	-
CASRDDIGFGYTF	TRBJ1-2	TRBV19	-
CASSLTIRTGGDQPQHF	TRBJ1-5	TRBV12-3/TRBV12-4	TRBD1
CASSFRRPGTMSYNSPLHF	TRBJ1-6	TRBV5-1	-
CASSAPQGGYNEQFF	TRBJ2-1	TRBV9	-
CAGDDRGQPQHF	TRBJ1-5	TRBV6-1	TRBD1
CASSRSSSGGPQFF	TRBJ2-1	TRBV12-3/TRBV12-4	TRBD2
CSARPAEVRETQFF	TRBJ2-1	TRBV20-1	-
CASSPSRTFLDEQFF	TRBJ2-1	TRBV5-1	-
CASRKKAGGNEQFF	TRBJ2-1	TRBV12-3/TRBV12-4	TRBD2